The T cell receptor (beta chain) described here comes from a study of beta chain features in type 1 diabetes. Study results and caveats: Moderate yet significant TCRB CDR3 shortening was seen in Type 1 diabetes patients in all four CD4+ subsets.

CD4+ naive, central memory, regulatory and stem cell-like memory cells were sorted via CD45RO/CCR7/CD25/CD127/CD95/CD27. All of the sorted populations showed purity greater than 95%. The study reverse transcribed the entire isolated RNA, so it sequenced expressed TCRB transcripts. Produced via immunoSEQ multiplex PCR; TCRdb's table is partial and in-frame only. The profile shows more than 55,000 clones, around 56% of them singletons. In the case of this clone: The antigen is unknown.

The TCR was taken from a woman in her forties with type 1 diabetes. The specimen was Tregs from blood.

CDR3 residues: CASRGGAVAFF. As DNA, the CDR3 is TGTGCCAGCAGGGGGGGGGCTGTAGCTTTCTTT. The chain uses TRBV6-5 and TRBJ1-1, with a possible D match to TRBD1 (6 bases). CDR3 length: 11 residues. Deletions cut 6 bases from V and 10 bases from J, with 12 bases between. Germline CDR1 is MNHEY and CDR2 is SVGAGI.